The rows below give T cell receptor beta chains drawn from one sample of a study of blood T cells in healthy people across ages. TCRdb redid the calling of the 5' RACE reads with MiXCR, one entry per CDR3 protein. The table includes more than 700,000 distinct CDR3 sequences, around half detected once. Sequences were obtained from blood. All receptors derive from an elderly man in good health. Both conserved end residues are part of each CDR3.

TRBV28	TRBJ2-1	CASSWDEQFF
TRBV20-1	TRBJ2-1	CSAPGKPGSSYNEQFF
TRBV30	TRBJ2-7	CAQQGVGYEQYF
TRBV9	TRBJ2-1	CASSAPGGQGWVNEQFF
TRBV20-1	TRBJ2-1	CSARDPPGTSGRDYNEQFF
TRBV5-6	TRBJ2-7	CASSLAVRLMSSYEQYF
TRBV5-1	TRBJ2-1	CASSPAGTRFNEQFF
TRBV12-3/TRBV12-4	TRBJ2-2	CASSFVTGVTGELFF
TRBV4-2	TRBJ1-6	CASSQDGQGANSPLHF
TRBV24-1	TRBJ2-4	CATSDLGQGKQYF
TRBV10-3	TRBJ2-1	CATTSLAGRSYNEQFF
TRBV7-9	TRBJ2-1	CASRQTSGSYEQFF
TRBV7-9	TRBJ1-4	CATGTNEKLFF
TRBV20-1	TRBJ1-2	CSARPRTGESYGYTF
TRBV4-2	TRBJ2-2	CASSPGHTNTGELFF
TRBV20-1	TRBJ2-7	CSAEPGFSYEQYF
TRBV28	TRBJ2-7	CASSFLRKVPVYYEQYF
TRBV9	TRBJ2-7	CASSRGASGYEQYF
TRBV24-1	TRBJ1-3	CATSDFLVLGSNSGNTIYF
TRBV3-1	-	CASSQSPSGRYEQYF
TRBV20-1	TRBJ2-1	CSARRLVVHEQFF
TRBV7-2	TRBJ1-2	CASSLALGVRGYTF
TRBV20-1	TRBJ2-1	CSAPHRGTSGRDEQFF
TRBV4-2	TRBJ2-5	CASSQETSGRSEQYF
TRBV10-3	TRBJ1-2	CAITNGTRGYTF
TRBV6-1	TRBJ2-5	CASSQRRYQETQYF
TRBV24-1	-	CATSDEDRGSYEQYF
TRBV7-9	TRBJ2-1	CASSPPSGDLDEQFF
TRBV5-1	TRBJ2-7	CASSRWAGWTYEQYF
TRBV20-1	TRBJ2-2	CSATGSGELFF